This T cell receptor beta chain was sequenced for a study of long-term antiretroviral therapy in people with HIV. Study-level results: The study found narrower CDR3 length ranges in HIV repertoires than in controls. Every time point showed a repertoire led by clones expanded before ART. Dating from about 2004 to 2017, the blood was possibly obtained under older ART regimens.

Germline V CDR1 and CDR2: ENHRY, SYGVKD. The CDR3 has 16 residues. The V gene lost 0 bases and the J gene lost 2 bases, with 11 bases spanning the gap. Cryopreserved PBMC, at roughly 0.85-11 million per sample, were present before DNA extraction. This clone was seen only once. What it binds is not known. The assay, immunoSEQ v3.0, was run at survey level. Produced via immunoSEQ multiplex PCR; TCRdb's table is partial and in-frame only. The sample shows over 25,000 clones, roughly 80% of them seen only once. The receptor was isolated from a middle-aged man with HIV. The V and J genes are TRBV10-3 and TRBJ1-3; tentatively, D is TRBD1 (6 bases). This specimen was unsorted PBMCs, taken 3 years after starting antiretroviral therapy. In DNA form, the CDR3 reads TGTGCCATCAGTGAGTCAAGGGGGGCAACTGGAAACACCATATATTTT. Its protein product is CAISESRGATGNTIYF.